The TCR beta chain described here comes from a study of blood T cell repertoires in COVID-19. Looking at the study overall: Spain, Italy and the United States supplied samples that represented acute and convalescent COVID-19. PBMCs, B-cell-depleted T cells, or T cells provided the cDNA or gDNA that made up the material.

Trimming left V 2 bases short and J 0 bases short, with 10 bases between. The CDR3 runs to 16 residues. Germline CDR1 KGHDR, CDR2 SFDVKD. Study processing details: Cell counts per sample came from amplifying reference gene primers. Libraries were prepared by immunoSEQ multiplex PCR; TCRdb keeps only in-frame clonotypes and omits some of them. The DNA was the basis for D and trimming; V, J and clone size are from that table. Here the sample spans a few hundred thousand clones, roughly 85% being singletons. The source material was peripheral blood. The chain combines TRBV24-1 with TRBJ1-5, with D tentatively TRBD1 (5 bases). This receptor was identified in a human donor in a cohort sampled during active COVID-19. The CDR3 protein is CATSDSGGNSNQPQHF. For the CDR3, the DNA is TGTGCCACCAGTGATTCGGGGGGGAATAGCAATCAGCCCCAGCATTTT.